Listed here are 4 T cell receptor beta chains from one sample, sequenced in a study of shared clonotypes between healthy human individuals. CD8 cells classed as naive were CD45RO-negative and positively selected for CCR7, excluding terminally differentiated effector memory CD45RA+ cells. Profiling relied on immunoSEQ multiplex PCR, and the TCRdb table lists in-frame clones only, not all of them. The sample yields around 2.1 million clones, 85% to 95% seen once. Sequenced input: naive CD8+ T cells from PBMCs. The source of these receptors is a man between 18 and 29 years old in good health. Some clones in this sample may be carry-over from other donors' samples.

The chain has TRBV9 and TRBJ1-2; the D gene is possibly TRBD1 (5 bases). Trimming removed 0 bases at V and 7 bases at J, with 16 bases between. Germline V gives CDR1 SGDLS, CDR2 YYNGEE. The CDR3 is 15 amino acids. The CDR3 reads CASSVAGPGRSGYTF. CDR3 DNA: TGTGCCAGCAGCGTAGCCGGCCCGGGGCGGAGTGGCTACACCTTC.

The chain joins TRBV7-9 to TRBJ2-2; D may correspond to TRBD1 or TRBD2 (5 bases each). Germline values: CDR1 SEHNR, CDR2 FQNEAQ (reference sequence). CDR3 length: 15 amino acids. Trimming left V 1 base short and J 4 bases short, with 10 bases between. CDR3 nucleotide sequence: TGTGCCAGCAGCTTAGGGATGGGACCCACCGGGGAGCTGTTTTTT. This encodes CASSLGMGPTGELFF.

This chain uses TRBV28 with TRBJ2-1; D is unresolved. Trimming left V 6 bases short and J 6 bases short, with 24 bases between. The CDR3 is made up of 17 amino acids. Germline V CDR1 and CDR2: MDHEN, SYDVKM. CDR3 DNA: TGTGCCAGCAGCATCTTCCGAGGCGTAAAAGCAAGCAATGAGCAGTTCTTC. Protein sequence: CASSIFRGVKASNEQFF.

The J gene is TRBJ2-1, the V gene TRBV7-3, with TRBD2 matching over 7 bases. There are 14 residues in the CDR3. The V and J ends lost 5 bases and 5 bases, in that order; junction bases with no gene match: 6. Germline lookup yields CDR1 SGHTA and CDR2 FQGTGA. Here the CDR3 reads CASSPLAGHNEQFF. The CDR3 nucleotides read TGTGCCAGCAGCCCTTTAGCGGGTCACAATGAGCAGTTCTTC.